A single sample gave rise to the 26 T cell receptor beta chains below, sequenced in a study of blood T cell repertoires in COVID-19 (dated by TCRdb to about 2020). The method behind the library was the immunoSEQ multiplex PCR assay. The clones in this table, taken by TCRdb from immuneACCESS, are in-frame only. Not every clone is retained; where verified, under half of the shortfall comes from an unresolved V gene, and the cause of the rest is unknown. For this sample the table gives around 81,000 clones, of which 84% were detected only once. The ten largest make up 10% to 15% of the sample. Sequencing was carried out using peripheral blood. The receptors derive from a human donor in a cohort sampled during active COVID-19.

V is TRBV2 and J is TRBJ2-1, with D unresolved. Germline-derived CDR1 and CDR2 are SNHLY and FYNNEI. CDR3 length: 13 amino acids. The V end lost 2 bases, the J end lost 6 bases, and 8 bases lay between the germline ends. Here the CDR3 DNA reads TGTGCCAGCAGTGAATGGGCCCGCAATGAGCAGTTCTTC. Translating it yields CASSEWARNEQFF.

For the CDR3, the DNA is TGTGCCAGCAGCTTACAGAACTATGGCTACACCTTC. Translating it yields CASSLQNYGYTF. V and J are TRBV7-9 and TRBJ1-2, with D unresolved. CDR3 size: 12 residues. Germline V gives CDR1 SEHNR, CDR2 FQNEAQ (reference sequence). Trimming cost V 2 bases and J 2 bases, with 3 bases left between them.

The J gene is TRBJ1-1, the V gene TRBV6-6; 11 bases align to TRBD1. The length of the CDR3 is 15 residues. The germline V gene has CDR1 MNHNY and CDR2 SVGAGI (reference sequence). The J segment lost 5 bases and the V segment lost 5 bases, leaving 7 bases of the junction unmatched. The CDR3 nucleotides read TGTGCCAGCAGTCCGAGGGGGACAGGGGGGACTGAAGCTTTCTTT. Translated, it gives CASSPRGTGGTEAFF.

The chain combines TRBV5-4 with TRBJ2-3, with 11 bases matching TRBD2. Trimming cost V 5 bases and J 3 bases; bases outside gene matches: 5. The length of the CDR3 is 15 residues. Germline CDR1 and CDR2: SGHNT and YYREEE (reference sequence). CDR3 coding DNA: TGTGCCAGCAGGCTTGGGACTAGCGGAACAGATACGCAGTATTTT. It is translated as CASRLGTSGTDTQYF. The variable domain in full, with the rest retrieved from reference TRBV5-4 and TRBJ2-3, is ETGVTQSPTHLIKTRGQQVTLRCSSQSGHNTVSWYQQALGQGPQFIFQYYREEENGRGNFPPRFSGLQFPNYSSELNVNALELDDSALYLCASRLGTSGTDTQYFGPGTRLTVL.

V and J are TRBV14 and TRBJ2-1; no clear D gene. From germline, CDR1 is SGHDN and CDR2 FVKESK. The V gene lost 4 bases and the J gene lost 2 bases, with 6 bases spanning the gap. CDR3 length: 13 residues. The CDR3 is CASSLLTYNEQFF. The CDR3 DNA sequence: TGTGCCAGCAGCCTTTTAACCTACAATGAGCAGTTCTTC.

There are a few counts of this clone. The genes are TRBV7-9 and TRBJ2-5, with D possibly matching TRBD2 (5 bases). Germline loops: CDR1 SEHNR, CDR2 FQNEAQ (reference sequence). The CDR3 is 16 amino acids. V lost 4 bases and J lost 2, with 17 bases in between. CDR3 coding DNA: TGTGCCAGCAGCTCCCGAGCGGTAACCAGACAAGAGACCCAGTACTTC. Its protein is CASSSRAVTRQETQYF. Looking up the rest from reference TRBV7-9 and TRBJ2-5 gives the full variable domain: DTGVSQNPRHKITKRGQNVTFRCDPISEHNRLYWYRQTLGQGPEFLTYFQNEAQLEKSRLLSDRFSAERPKGSFSTLEIQRTEQGDSAMYLCASSSRAVTRQETQYFGPGTRLLVL.

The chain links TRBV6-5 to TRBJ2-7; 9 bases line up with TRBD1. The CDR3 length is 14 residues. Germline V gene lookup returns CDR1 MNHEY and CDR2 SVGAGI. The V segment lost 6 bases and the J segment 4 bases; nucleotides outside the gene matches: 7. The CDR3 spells CASSTPGQGYEQYF. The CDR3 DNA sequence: TGTGCCAGCAGCACCCCCGGACAGGGGTACGAGCAGTACTTC.

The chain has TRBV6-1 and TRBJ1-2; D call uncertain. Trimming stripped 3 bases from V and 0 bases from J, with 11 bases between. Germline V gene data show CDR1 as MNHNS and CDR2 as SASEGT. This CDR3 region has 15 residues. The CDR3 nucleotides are TGTGCCAGCAGTGAGCGGTCGGCTTCTAACTATGGCTACACCTTC. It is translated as CASSERSASNYGYTF.

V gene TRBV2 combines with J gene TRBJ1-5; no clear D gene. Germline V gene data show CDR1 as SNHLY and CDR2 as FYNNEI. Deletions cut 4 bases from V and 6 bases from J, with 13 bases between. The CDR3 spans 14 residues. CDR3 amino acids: CASSVQQNLQPQHF. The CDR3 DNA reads TGTGCCAGCAGTGTACAGCAGAACCTTCAGCCCCAGCATTTT.

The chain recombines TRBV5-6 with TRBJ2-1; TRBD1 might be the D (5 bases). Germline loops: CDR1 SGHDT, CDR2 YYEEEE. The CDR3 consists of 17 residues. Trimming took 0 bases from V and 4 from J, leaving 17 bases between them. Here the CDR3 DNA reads TGTGCCAGCAGCTTGGGCGAAGGGGATCCGGATTACAATGAGCAGTTCTTC. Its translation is CASSLGEGDPDYNEQFF.

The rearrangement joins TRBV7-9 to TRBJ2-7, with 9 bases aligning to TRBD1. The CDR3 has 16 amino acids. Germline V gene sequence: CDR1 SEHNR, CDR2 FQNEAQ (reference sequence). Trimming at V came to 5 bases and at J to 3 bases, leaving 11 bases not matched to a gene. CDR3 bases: TGTGCCAGCAGCCCCACCGGGACAGGGAGGCGCTACGAGCAGTACTTC. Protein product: CASSPTGTGRRYEQYF.

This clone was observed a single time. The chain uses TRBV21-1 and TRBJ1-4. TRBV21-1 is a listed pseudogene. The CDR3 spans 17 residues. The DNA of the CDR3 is TGTGCCAGCAGCCGTCGTTTTGAGGGCCGGGCAAGGGAAAAACTGTTTTTT. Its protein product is CASSRRFEGRAREKLFF.

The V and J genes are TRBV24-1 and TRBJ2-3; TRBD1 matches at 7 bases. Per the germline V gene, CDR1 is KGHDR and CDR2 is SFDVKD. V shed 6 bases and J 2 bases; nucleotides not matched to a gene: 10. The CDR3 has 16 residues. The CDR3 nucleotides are TGTGCCACCAGTCTTACCGGGACAGAGAACACAGATACGCAGTATTTT. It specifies CATSLTGTENTDTQYF.

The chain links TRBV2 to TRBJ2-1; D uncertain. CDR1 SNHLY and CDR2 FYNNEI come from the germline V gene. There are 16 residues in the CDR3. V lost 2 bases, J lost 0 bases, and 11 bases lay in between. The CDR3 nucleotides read TGTGCCAGCAGTGAATCTATGGAGAGCTCCTACAATGAGCAGTTCTTC. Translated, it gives CASSESMESSYNEQFF.

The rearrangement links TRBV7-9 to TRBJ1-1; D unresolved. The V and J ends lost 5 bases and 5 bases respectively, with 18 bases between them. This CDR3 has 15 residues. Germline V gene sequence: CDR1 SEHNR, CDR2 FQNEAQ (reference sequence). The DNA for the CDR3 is TGTGCCAGCAGCCTCGGAACGGGTCGGGATACTGAAGCTTTCTTT. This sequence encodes CASSLGTGRDTEAFF. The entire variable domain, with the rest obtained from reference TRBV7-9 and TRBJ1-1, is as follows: DTGVSQNPRHKITKRGQNVTFRCDPISEHNRLYWYRQTLGQGPEFLTYFQNEAQLEKSRLLSDRFSAERPKGSFSTLEIQRTEQGDSAMYLCASSLGTGRDTEAFFGQGTRLTVV.

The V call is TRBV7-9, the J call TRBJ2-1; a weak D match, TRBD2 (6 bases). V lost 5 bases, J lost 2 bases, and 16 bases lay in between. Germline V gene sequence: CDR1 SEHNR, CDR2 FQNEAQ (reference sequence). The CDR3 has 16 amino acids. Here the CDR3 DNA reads TGTGCCAGCAGCCCTGGTGGAGGGCGGCCCTACAATGAGCAGTTCTTC. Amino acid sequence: CASSPGGGRPYNEQFF.

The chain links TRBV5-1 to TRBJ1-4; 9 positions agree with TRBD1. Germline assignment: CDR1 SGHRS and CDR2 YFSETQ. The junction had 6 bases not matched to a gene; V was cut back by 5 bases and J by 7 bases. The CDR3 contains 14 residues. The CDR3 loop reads CASSPDRGGEKLFF. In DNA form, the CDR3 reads TGCGCCAGCAGTCCGGACAGGGGAGGTGAAAAACTGTTTTTT.

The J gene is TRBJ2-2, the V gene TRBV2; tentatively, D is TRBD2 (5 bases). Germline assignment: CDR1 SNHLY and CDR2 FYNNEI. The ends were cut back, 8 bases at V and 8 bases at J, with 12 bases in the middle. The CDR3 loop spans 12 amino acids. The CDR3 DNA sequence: TGTGCCAGCGGCCGGGGATTGGGGGAGCTGTTTTTT. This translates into CASGRGLGELFF.

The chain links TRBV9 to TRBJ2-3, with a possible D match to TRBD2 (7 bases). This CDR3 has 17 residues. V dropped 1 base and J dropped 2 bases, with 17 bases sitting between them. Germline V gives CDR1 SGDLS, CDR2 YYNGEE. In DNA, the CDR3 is TGTGCCAGCAGCGTAAATTCGAGGGGGGGGCTCACAGATACGCAGTATTTT. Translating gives CASSVNSRGGLTDTQYF.

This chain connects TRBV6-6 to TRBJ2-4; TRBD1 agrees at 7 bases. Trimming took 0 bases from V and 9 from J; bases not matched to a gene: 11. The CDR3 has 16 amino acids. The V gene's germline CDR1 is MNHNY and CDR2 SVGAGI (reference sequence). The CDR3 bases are TGTGCCAGCAGTTACTCAGCAGGGGGTCCGAACGTCATTCAGTACTTC. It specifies CASSYSAGGPNVIQYF.

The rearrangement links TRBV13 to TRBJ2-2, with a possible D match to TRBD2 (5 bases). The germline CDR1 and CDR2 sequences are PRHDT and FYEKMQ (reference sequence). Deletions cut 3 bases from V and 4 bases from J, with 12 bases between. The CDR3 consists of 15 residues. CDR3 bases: TGTGCCAGCAGCTTCGGGAACAGAGGCACCGGGGAGCTGTTTTTT. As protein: CASSFGNRGTGELFF.

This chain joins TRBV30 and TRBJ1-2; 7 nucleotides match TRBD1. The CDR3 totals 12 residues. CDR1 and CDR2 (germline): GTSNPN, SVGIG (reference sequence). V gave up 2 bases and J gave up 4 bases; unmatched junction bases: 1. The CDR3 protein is CAWSRQGYGYTF. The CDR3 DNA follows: TGTGCCTGGAGTCGACAGGGCTATGGCTACACCTTC.

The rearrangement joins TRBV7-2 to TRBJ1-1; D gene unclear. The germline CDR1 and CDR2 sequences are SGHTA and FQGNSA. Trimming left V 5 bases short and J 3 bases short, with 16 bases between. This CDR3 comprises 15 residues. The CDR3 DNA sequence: TGTGCCAGCAGCCTCCAACAGACGATCGACACTGAAGCTTTCTTT. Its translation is CASSLQQTIDTEAFF.

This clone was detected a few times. DNA for the CDR3: TGCGCCAGCAGAAGTGCGCAGGGGACCAATCAGCCCCAGCATTTT. Translated, it gives CASRSAQGTNQPQHF. The V and J genes are TRBV5-1 and TRBJ1-5; TRBD1 might be the D (6 bases). The CDR3 sequence is 15 residues long. V lost 5 bases and J lost 3, with 15 bases in between. Germline lookup yields CDR1 SGHRS and CDR2 YFSETQ.

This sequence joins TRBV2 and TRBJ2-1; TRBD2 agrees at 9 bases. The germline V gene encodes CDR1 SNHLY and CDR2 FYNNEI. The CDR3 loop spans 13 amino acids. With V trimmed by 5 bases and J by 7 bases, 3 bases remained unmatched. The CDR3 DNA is TGTGCCAGCAGTCTAGCGGGGACGAATGAGCAGTTCTTC. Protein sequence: CASSLAGTNEQFF.

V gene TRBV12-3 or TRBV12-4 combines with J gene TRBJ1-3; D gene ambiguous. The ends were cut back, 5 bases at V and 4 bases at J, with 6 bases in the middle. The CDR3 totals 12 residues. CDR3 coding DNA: TGTGCCAGCAGTCAACAGGGAAACACCATATATTTT. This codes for CASSQQGNTIYF.